These T cell receptor beta chains were read from a single sample in a study of neurological immune-mediated disorders. MiXCR, run by TCRdb on the 5' RACE reads, gives a single entry per CDR3 protein. Among fewer than 85,000 distinct CDR3 sequences listed, approximately 5% were seen once. The sequencing sample was made of PBMCs. These receptor sequences come from a woman under 40 with multiple sclerosis. CDR3s include the opening cysteine and the closing phenylalanine or tryptophan. A D gene is named only where the DNA matches it firmly. Only some rows state a clone size, as once, few, many or a class for expanded clones.

j_call,v_call,clone_size,d_call,cdr3_nt,cdr3_aa
TRBJ1-1,TRBV5-1,many,-,TGCGCCAGCAGCTTGGAGTACGGGGTGCAATCTGAAGCTTTCTTT,CASSLEYGVQSEAFF
TRBJ1-3,TRBV2,many,-,TGTGCCAGCAGTGGAGGCAGGGGTCCTGGAAACACCATATATTTT,CASSGGRGPGNTIYF
TRBJ2-1,TRBV4-1,many,-,TGCGCCAGCAGCCCCCTCCACCTAGTGGGGGTCGTAGATGAGCAGTTCTTC,CASSPLHLVGVVDEQFF
TRBJ1-5,TRBV7-8,many,TRBD1,TGTGCCAGCAGCGAAAGGGACAGGGGCGTTTTCAGGAATCAGCCCCAGCATTTT,CASSERDRGVFRNQPQHF
TRBJ1-6,TRBV18,many,-,TGTGCCAGCTCACCACCGAACTTGGACGTAGTGCCCCTCCACTTT,CASSPPNLDVVPLHF
TRBJ1-1,TRBV6-5,many,-,TGTGCCAGCAGTTACTACAGGTCTATGAACACTGAAGCTTTCTTT,CASSYYRSMNTEAFF
TRBJ2-1,TRBV7-9,many,-,TGTGCCAGCAGCTTAGTCGGTGACAATGAGCAGTTCTTC,CASSLVGDNEQFF
TRBJ1-1,TRBV18,many,-,TGTGCCAGCTCATACGGAGAGAACACTGAAGCTTTCTTT,CASSYGENTEAFF
TRBJ2-3,TRBV15,many,TRBD1,TGTGCCACCAGTTTCCGCGACAGGGCGACAGATACGCAGTATTTT,CATSFRDRATDTQYF
TRBJ2-7,TRBV5-1,many,-,TGCGCCAGCAGCTTGGCCCCTCCCTACGAGCAGTACTTC,CASSLAPPYEQYF
TRBJ2-3,TRBV12-3/TRBV12-4,-,TRBD2,TGTGCCAGCAGTTTATATAGGGGACTAGCGGGAGCGTTAGATACGCAGTATTTT,CASSLYRGLAGALDTQYF
TRBJ2-5,TRBV7-7,few,-,TGTGCCAGCAGCTTACTTCCCAGCCTCAAAGAGACCCAGTACTTC,CASSLLPSLKETQYF
TRBJ1-4,TRBV5-1,many,-,TGCGCCAGCAGCTTGAGTGTAACAGGACAGACAGAAAAACTGTTTTTT,CASSLSVTGQTEKLFF
TRBJ2-1,TRBV11-2,many,-,TGTGCCAGCAGCTTAGATTGGAATGTGGGGACTGAGCAGTTCTTC,CASSLDWNVGTEQFF
TRBJ2-1,TRBV20-1,many,-,TGCAGTGCTAGGTATCCCCTTAGGGGCAATGAGCAGTTCTTC,CSARYPLRGNEQFF
TRBJ2-1,TRBV20-1,many,-,TGCAGTGCTAGAGCGGTGGGCAATGAGCAGTTCTTC,CSARAVGNEQFF
TRBJ2-3,TRBV7-9,many,-,TGTGCCAGCAGCTCCTCCTATACGCAGTATTTT,CASSSSYTQYF
TRBJ2-3,TRBV2,few,-,TGTGCCAGCAGTCAACCTCCTAAGAATACGCAGTATTTT,CASSQPPKNTQYF
TRBJ2-2,TRBV6-1,many,-,TGTGCCAGCAGTCGACCCCACGATCGTGCGAACACCGGGGAGCTGTTTTTT,CASSRPHDRANTGELFF
TRBJ1-5,TRBV10-2,once,-,TGCGCCAGCAGTGAGTTAGGACGGCCGGACAATCAGCCCCAGCATTTT,CASSELGRPDNQPQHF
TRBJ2-7,TRBV11-3,many,TRBD2,TGTGCCAGCAGCTTAGGTGGAAGCACTAGCGGGAGTCACGAGCAGTACTTC,CASSLGGSTSGSHEQYF
TRBJ1-1,TRBV5-1,many,-,TGCGCCAGCAACCGGGGGGGAGCGGTCACTGAAGCTTTCTTT,CASNRGGAVTEAFF
TRBJ2-7,TRBV6-5,many,-,TGTGCCAGCAGTTTGTACAGTAAGCAGTACTTC,CASSLYSKQYF
TRBJ1-2,TRBV20-1,many,TRBD1,TGCAGTGCTAGACCCTTACAGGGGACGGGTTATGGCTACACCTTC,CSARPLQGTGYGYTF
TRBJ2-5,TRBV5-1,many,TRBD1,TGCGCCAGCAGCGGTCGACAGGGCGGCGGATTAGAGACCCAGTACTTC,CASSGRQGGGLETQYF
TRBJ1-5,TRBV13,-,-,TGTGCCAGCAGCTTAGGCCGAGGGTTACGGAGCAATCAGCCCCAGCATTTT,CASSLGRGLRSNQPQHF
TRBJ2-3,TRBV4-1,many,TRBD2,TGCGCCAGCAGCCATACTAGCGTCTCGCCCACCACAGATACGCAGTATTTT,CASSHTSVSPTTDTQYF
TRBJ1-1,TRBV6-4,-,-,TGTGCCAGCAGTGAGTCGGACAGCGCTGAAGCTTTCTTT,CASSESDSAEAFF
TRBJ1-2,TRBV27,few,-,TGTGCCAGCAGTTATAGAGAAAGTCGTGGTGGCTACACCTTC,CASSYRESRGGYTF
TRBJ2-7,TRBV5-5,-,TRBD1,TGTGCCAGCAGCTTAACCGGGACAGGGAATTACGAGCAGTACTTC,CASSLTGTGNYEQYF
TRBJ2-7,TRBV20-1,many,-,TGCAGTGTTTCGCGGGATGGGTCCTACGAGCAGTACTTC,CSVSRDGSYEQYF
TRBJ2-3,TRBV20-1,many,-,TGCAGTGCTATCATCGGGGGATGGGGCTTGGCAGATACGCAGTATTTT,CSAIIGGWGLADTQYF
TRBJ2-2,TRBV5-1,many,-,TGCGCCAGCAGCTTACTAGCGAACACCGGGGAGCTGTTTTTT,CASSLLANTGELFF
TRBJ2-2,TRBV7-2,many,-,TGTGCCAGCAGCTGGGCTGGGGACCCCGGGGAGCTGTTTTTT,CASSWAGDPGELFF
TRBJ2-7,TRBV6-5,few,-,TGTGCCAGCAGTTACGCGGGGCCCATGGGGGAGCAGTACTTC,CASSYAGPMGEQYF
TRBJ1-1,TRBV12-3/TRBV12-4,many,-,TGTGCCAGCAGTTTGGCGGGGGCGCACACTGAAGCTTTCTTT,CASSLAGAHTEAFF
TRBJ2-1,TRBV20-1,many,TRBD2,TGCAGTGCTAGCCGTAAGCGGGAGACACTCGGTTCCTACAATGAGCAGTTCTTC,CSASRKRETLGSYNEQFF
TRBJ1-2,TRBV5-6,many,-,TGTGCCAGCAGCTTACCGGGAGGCAGGGGATATTATGGCTACACCTTC,CASSLPGGRGYYGYTF
TRBJ1-1,TRBV7-7,many,-,TGTGCCAGCAGCCCCGGTTTGGCTCCGTTCACTGAAGCTTTCTTT,CASSPGLAPFTEAFF
TRBJ2-3,TRBV20-1,many,TRBD2,TGCAGTGCTAGAGATCGGCTAGCGGGGGCCCGCACAGATACGCAGTATTTT,CSARDRLAGARTDTQYF
TRBJ2-1,TRBV5-1,many,TRBD2,TGCGCCAGCAGGCGAGGGACTAGCGGGAGTTCCGATGAGCAGTTCTTC,CASRRGTSGSSDEQFF
TRBJ2-7,TRBV1,many,-,TGCACCAGCAGCCAAGTAGACTTAGTGTTGAGGCACTACGAGCAGTACTTC,CTSSQVDLVLRHYEQYF
TRBJ1-2,TRBV28,many,-,TGTGCCAGCAGTAACGGACGGGAATTCTTCTTC,CASSNGREFFF
TRBJ1-1,TRBV5-1,many,-,TGCGCCAGCAGCCCGTACCAGGGAAGAGGGAACACTGAAGCTTTCTTT,CASSPYQGRGNTEAFF
TRBJ2-1,TRBV20-1,-,TRBD2,TGCAGTGCTAGGTCTAGCGGGGGTTTAAATGAGCAGTTCTTC,CSARSSGGLNEQFF
TRBJ2-3,TRBV20-1,many,TRBD2,TGCAGTGCTAGAGATTTCCTAGCGGGGGAGTTTCGCACAGATACGCAGTATTTT,CSARDFLAGEFRTDTQYF
TRBJ2-1,TRBV27,-,-,TGTGCCAGCAGTTTAACCGTCTGGAATGAGCAGTTCTTC,CASSLTVWNEQFF
TRBJ2-5,TRBV2,few,-,TGTGCCAGCAGTGAAAGGCGGAACCAGTACTTC,CASSERRNQYF
TRBJ1-5,TRBV4-1,many,-,TGCGCCAGCAGCCAATTTAGGACCCCCACCAGTCAGCCCCAGCATTTT,CASSQFRTPTSQPQHF
TRBJ2-1,TRBV5-1,many,-,TGCGCCAGCAGCTTGAGGAGACAGGATAGCTACAATGAGCAGTTCTTC,CASSLRRQDSYNEQFF
TRBJ1-1,TRBV28,many,TRBD1,TGTGCCAGCAGTTTCCTTGGACAGGTGAACACTGAAGCTTTCTTT,CASSFLGQVNTEAFF
TRBJ2-3,TRBV7-2,many,TRBD1,TGTGCCAGCAGCCGGGACAGGGGCACAGATACGCAGTATTTT,CASSRDRGTDTQYF
TRBJ2-3,TRBV20-1,many,-,TGCAGTGCTAGAGGATCAGATACGCAGTATTTT,CSARGSDTQYF
TRBJ1-2,TRBV4-1,many,-,TGCGCCAGCAGCCGTCCTGTAGGGACATATAACTATGGCTACACCTTC,CASSRPVGTYNYGYTF
TRBJ2-7,TRBV20-1,few,-,TGCAGTGCTCGCCGGGGTTCCAGCTCCTACGAGCAGTACTTC,CSARRGSSSYEQYF
TRBJ2-3,TRBV7-9,many,TRBD2,TGTGCCAGCAGCCTCCCCCCGCGGGAGGCGGGGACAGATACGCAGTATTTT,CASSLPPREAGTDTQYF
TRBJ1-6,TRBV5-1,many,-,TGCGCCAGCAGCCGGGGACATGAGTATTCACCCCTCCACTTT,CASSRGHEYSPLHF